This TCR beta chain was identified during a study of T cell responses to AZD1222 COVID-19 vaccine. Study at large: Samples with a second dose at about 4 or about 12 weeks were pooled together. The study, taken as a whole, reports: Variant regions that are unmutated are reportedly the target of nearly half of spike-specific TCRs. Only 5 or 6 people who got AZD1222 tested seropositive at baseline.

V was trimmed by 0 bases and J by 9 bases, leaving 10 bases between them. This CDR3 contains 14 residues. CDR1 and CDR2 (germline): SGHNT, YYREEE (reference sequence). The assay was immunoSEQ multiplex PCR, and TCRdb's table has in-frame clones only and misses some. Of fewer than 200,000 clones in the sample, 70% to 90% were seen once. With regard to this clone: Its antigen is undetermined.

The source was peripheral blood, collected on day 0 of AZD1222 vaccination. The origin of this receptor is an adult in good health. The chain carries TRBV5-4 and TRBJ1-6; maybe TRBD1 (5 bases). The CDR3 DNA reads TGTGCCAGCAGCTTGGAGGGCGGGGCTTCACCCCTCCACTTT. This translates into CASSLEGGASPLHF.